This entry lists 17 T cell receptor beta chains sequenced from one sample in a study of T cell responses to AZD1222 COVID-19 vaccine. The protocol was immunoSEQ multiplex PCR, while the TCRdb copy is restricted to in-frame clones and leaves out a portion. The sample includes roughly 150,000 clones, around 86% seen only once; the top ten take approximately 9%. The sample in question was peripheral blood, obtained 28 days after the second AZD1222 dose. Every receptor here comes from an adult who received the AZD1222 COVID-19 vaccine.

This rearrangement joins TRBV4-2 to TRBJ2-5; D could derive from TRBD1 or TRBD2 (5 bases each). This CDR3 comprises 15 residues. V was trimmed by 0 bases and J by 5 bases, leaving 13 bases between them. CDR1 LGHNA and CDR2 YNFKEQ come from the germline V gene. The CDR3 DNA reads as TGTGCCAGCAGCCAAGAACACAGGACGGGGGAGACCCAGTACTTC. The encoded protein is CASSQEHRTGETQYF.

The chain uses TRBV30 and TRBJ1-2; TRBD1 matches at 10 bases. J was trimmed by 3 bases and V by 3 bases; bases with no gene match: 10. The CDR3 is 16 amino acids. Germline-derived CDR1 and CDR2 are GTSNPN and SVGIG (reference sequence). This CDR3 reads CAWSENRDRGDYGYTF. CDR3 DNA: TGTGCCTGGAGCGAAAACCGGGACAGGGGAGACTATGGCTACACCTTC.

The rearrangement links TRBV6-2 or TRBV6-3 to TRBJ2-1; tentative D call: TRBD2 (5 bases). Germline assignment: CDR1 MNHEY and CDR2 SVGEGT. The length of the CDR3 is 15 residues. The ends were cut back, 2 bases at V and 0 bases at J, with 8 bases in the middle. CDR3 DNA: TGTGCCAGCAGTTACCTCAGCGGCTCCTACAATGAGCAGTTCTTC. Its translation: CASSYLSGSYNEQFF.

V usage is TRBV27 and J usage is TRBJ1-5; D unclear. The CDR3 covers 13 residues. Trimming removed 0 bases from V and 4 bases from J, with 4 bases in between. Germline V CDR1 and CDR2: MNHEY, SMNVEV (reference sequence). Here the CDR3 DNA reads TGTGCCAGCAGTTTATCCCAAAATCAGCCCCAGCATTTT. This translates into CASSLSQNQPQHF.

This clone was detected a few times. The J gene is TRBJ2-1, the V gene TRBV7-3, with TRBD1 as a possible D gene (6 bases). Trimming cost V 3 bases and J 7 bases, with 13 bases left between them. This CDR3 is built from 14 residues. From germline, CDR1 is SGHTA and CDR2 FQGTGA. The CDR3 nucleotides are TGTGCCAGCAGCTTGAAGACAGGCCCAAATGAGCAGTTCTTC. Protein product: CASSLKTGPNEQFF. The full variable domain, in which reference TRBV7-3 and TRBJ2-1 provide the parts outside the CDR3, is GAGVSQTPSNKVTEKGKYVELRCDPISGHTALYWYRQSLGQGPEFLIYFQGTGAADDSGLPNDRFFAVRPEGSVSTLKIQRTERGDSAVYLCASSLKTGPNEQFFGPGTRLTVL.

This rearrangement joins TRBV6-4 to TRBJ2-3; 11 nucleotides match TRBD2. J gave up 4 bases and V 4 bases, and 16 bases lay outside the gene matches. Germline values: CDR1 MRHNA, CDR2 SNTAGT. This CDR3 contains 19 residues. The DNA for the CDR3 is TGTGCCAGCAGTGCCGAGGGGGTAGCGGGAGGGCCACGGCCAGATACGCAGTATTTT. Its protein product is CASSAEGVAGGPRPDTQYF.

V gene TRBV27 combines with J gene TRBJ2-1, with TRBD2 matching over 7 bases. The V segment lost 5 bases and the J segment 3 bases; nucleotides outside the gene matches: 4. The CDR3 runs 14 residues. Germline CDR1 is MNHEY and CDR2 is SMNVEV (reference sequence). CDR3 loop: CASSPSGLYNEQFF. The DNA for the CDR3 is TGTGCCAGCAGTCCTAGCGGTCTCTACAATGAGCAGTTCTTC.

The chain uses TRBV6-5 and TRBJ1-6; no clear D. The ends were cut back, 7 bases at V and 9 bases at J, with 13 bases in the middle. This CDR3 has 13 residues. From germline, CDR1 is MNHEY and CDR2 SVGAGI. In nucleotides, the CDR3 is TGTGCCAGCATGGGCCACTGGCCTTCACCCCTCCACTTT. Amino acid sequence: CASMGHWPSPLHF.

The CDR3 reads CASTRRGFSGELFF. CDR3 in DNA: TGTGCCAGTACGAGGCGGGGTTTCTCCGGGGAGCTGTTTTTT. The chain links TRBV28 to TRBJ2-2; tentatively, D is TRBD2 (6 bases). V was clipped by 9 bases and J by 6 bases, with 17 bases between them. The CDR3 has 14 residues. CDR1 is MDHEN, CDR2 SYDVKM, per germline.

V usage is TRBV5-6 and J usage is TRBJ1-2; a weak D match, TRBD1 (6 bases). The CDR3 consists of 14 residues. Looked up from germline, CDR1 is SGHDT and CDR2 is YYEEEE. V lost 2 bases to trimming and J lost 4 bases, with 12 bases between them. The CDR3 nucleotides read TGTGCCAGCAGCTTTGACAGGAGTTCCTATGGCTACACCTTC. It encodes CASSFDRSSYGYTF.

The rearrangement links TRBV7-3 to TRBJ1-6; no reliable D call. Germline-derived CDR1 and CDR2 are SGHTA and FQGTGA. The length of the CDR3 is 13 residues. With 1 base removed from V and 14 bases from J, the gap between germline ends came to 12 bases. The CDR3 protein is CASSLIYGESLHF. CDR3 DNA sequence: TGTGCCAGCAGCTTAATCTATGGGGAGTCCCTCCACTTT.

The V gene is TRBV6-5, the J gene TRBJ2-1, with D perhaps assigned TRBD1 or TRBD2 (6 bases each). V gave up 0 bases and J gave up 1 base, with 10 bases separating them. The CDR3 is 16 residues long. The germline V gene encodes CDR1 MNHEY and CDR2 SVGAGI. The CDR3 DNA follows: TGTGCCAGCAGTTACTCGGCGGGGACATCCTACAATGAGCAGTTCTTC. Its translation: CASSYSAGTSYNEQFF.

The J gene is TRBJ1-3, the V gene TRBV6-6, with D possibly matching TRBD1 (6 bases). This CDR3 is built from 16 residues. Trimming stripped 0 bases from V and 9 bases from J, with 18 bases between. From germline, CDR1 is MNHNY and CDR2 SVGAGI (reference sequence). CDR3 region: CASSYSGGQGVGTIYF. The CDR3 bases are TGTGCCAGCAGTTACTCGGGGGGGCAAGGGGTAGGCACCATATATTTT.

The chain has TRBV28 and TRBJ2-1; D not resolved. V was shortened by 8 bases and J by 7 bases, with 9 bases between the two germline ends. Per germline, CDR1 MDHEN and CDR2 SYDVKM. This CDR3 has 11 residues. The CDR3 region has the DNA TGTGCCAGCGGGCAGAGGAATGAGCAGTTCTTC. It encodes CASGQRNEQFF.

The gene calls are TRBV3-1 (or the pseudogene TRBV3-2) and TRBJ2-2; no clear D. This CDR3 comprises 14 residues. Between the trimmed V and J ends, which lost 1 base and 4 bases, there was a span of 7 bases. CDR1 and CDR2 (germline): LGHDT, YNNKEL (reference sequence). CDR3 protein: CASSQVMVTGELFF. DNA of the CDR3: TGTGCCAGCAGCCAAGTTATGGTCACCGGGGAGCTGTTTTTT.

The chain is built from TRBV29-1 and TRBJ2-7; no firm D call. Looked up from germline, CDR1 is SQVTM and CDR2 is ANQGSEA. V was clipped by 4 bases and J by 3 bases, with 10 bases between them. The CDR3 is made up of 12 amino acids. The CDR3: CSVGDFIYEQYF. The CDR3 DNA reads TGCAGCGTTGGAGACTTTATCTACGAGCAGTACTTC.

V and J are TRBV7-6 and TRBJ2-3, with a possible D match to TRBD2 (6 bases). Germline V gives CDR1 SGHVS, CDR2 FNYEAQ. Trimming left V 5 bases short and J 0 bases short, with 6 bases between. The CDR3 is made up of 13 amino acids. The CDR3 bases are TGTGCCAGCAGCCGGGGGAGCACAGATACGCAGTATTTT. It codes for CASSRGSTDTQYF.